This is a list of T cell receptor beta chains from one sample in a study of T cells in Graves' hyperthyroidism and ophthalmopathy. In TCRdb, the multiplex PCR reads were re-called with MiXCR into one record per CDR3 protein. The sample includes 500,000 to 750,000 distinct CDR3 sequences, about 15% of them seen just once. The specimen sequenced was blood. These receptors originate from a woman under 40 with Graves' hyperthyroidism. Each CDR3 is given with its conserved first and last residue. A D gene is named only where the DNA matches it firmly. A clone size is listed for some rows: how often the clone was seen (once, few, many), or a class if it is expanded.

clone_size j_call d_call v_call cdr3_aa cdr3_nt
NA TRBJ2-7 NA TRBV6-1 CASSEASLAAQYF TGTGCCAGCAGTGAAGCATCATTAGCAGCGCAGTACTTC
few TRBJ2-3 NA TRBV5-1 CASSLGAATSTDTQYF TGCGCCAGCAGCTTGGGGGCAGCTACGAGCACAGATACGCAGTATTTT
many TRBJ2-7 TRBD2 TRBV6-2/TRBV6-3 CASRTPVGGTSGKHSNYEQYF TGTGCCAGCAGGACCCCAGTCGGGGGGACTAGCGGGAAACACTCCAACTACGAGCAGTACTTC
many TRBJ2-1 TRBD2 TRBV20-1 CSARRLAGRVPLDEQFF TGCAGTGCTAGACGACTAGCGGGACGTGTACCTCTTGATGAGCAGTTCTTC
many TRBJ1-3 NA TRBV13 CASSEPGPLQANTIYF TGTGCCAGCAGCGAGCCGGGACCGCTTCAGGCAAACACCATATATTTT
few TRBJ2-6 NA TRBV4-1 CASSQVSGVGANVLTF TGCGCCAGCAGCCAAGTGTCTGGGGTTGGGGCCAACGTCCTGACTTTC
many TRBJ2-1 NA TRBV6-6 CASSYLRLVESYNEQFF TGTGCCAGCAGTTACCTGAGGCTAGTTGAATCCTACAATGAGCAGTTCTTC
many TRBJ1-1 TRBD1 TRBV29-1 CSVDGTVNTEAFF TGCAGCGTTGATGGGACAGTGAACACTGAAGCTTTCTTT
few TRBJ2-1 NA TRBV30 CAWSVLGSRYNEQFF TGTGCCTGGAGTGTACTCGGGAGCCGCTACAATGAGCAGTTCTTC
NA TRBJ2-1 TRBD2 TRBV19 CASSTSGRVNEQLF TGTGCCAGTAGTACCAGCGGGAGAGTGAATGAGCAGCTCTTC
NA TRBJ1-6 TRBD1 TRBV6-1 CASSRTGTDYNSPLHF TGTGCCAGCAGTAGAACCGGGACAGACTATAATTCACCCCTCCACTTT
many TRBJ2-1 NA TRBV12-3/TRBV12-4 CASRLTYNEQFF TGTGCCAGCAGGTTGACTTACAATGAGCAGTTCTTC
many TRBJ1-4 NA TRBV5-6 CASSLEANEKLFF TGCGCCAGCAGCTTGGAAGCGAATGAAAAACTGTTTTTT
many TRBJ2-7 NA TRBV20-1 CSAIRTFPYEQYF TGCAGTGCCATTAGGACCTTTCCCTACGAGCAGTACTTC
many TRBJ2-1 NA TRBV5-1 CASSDGRGVYEQFF TGCGCCAGCAGCGATGGGCGAGGGGTCTATGAGCAGTTCTTC
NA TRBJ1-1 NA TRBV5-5 CASSSTPLTGNTEAFF TGTGCCAGCAGCTCGACCCCCCTGACGGGGAACACTGAAGCTTTCTTT
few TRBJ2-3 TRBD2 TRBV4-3 CASSQEGLAYTDTQYF TGCGCCAGCAGCCAAGAGGGACTAGCGTACACAGATACGCAGTATTTT
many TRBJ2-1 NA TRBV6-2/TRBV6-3 CASSSFAAASYNEQFF TGTGCCAGCAGTTCGTTTGCTGCGGCCTCCTACAATGAGCAGTTCTTC
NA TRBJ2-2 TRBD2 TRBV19 CASSTEPGLATYTGELFF TGTGCCAGTAGTACCGAACCGGGACTAGCGACGTATACCGGGGAGCTGTTTTTT
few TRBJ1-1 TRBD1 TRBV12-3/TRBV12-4 CASSSKIKTGENTEAFF TGTGCCAGCAGTTCTAAGATAAAAACAGGGGAGAACACTGAAGCTTTCTTT
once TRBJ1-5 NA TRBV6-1 CASRPQGFGSQPQHF TGTGCCAGCAGACCACAGGGCTTTGGCAGTCAGCCCCAGCATTTT
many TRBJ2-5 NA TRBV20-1 CSASPAAGAQETQYF TGCAGTGCTTCCCCTGCCGCCGGGGCCCAAGAGACCCAGTACTTC
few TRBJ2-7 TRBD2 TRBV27 CASSPGLAGVAYDYEQYF TGTGCCAGCAGTCCGGGACTAGCGGGAGTCGCTTATGACTACGAGCAGTACTTC
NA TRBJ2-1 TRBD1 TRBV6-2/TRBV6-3 CASSYGDRGEQFF TGTGCCAGCAGTTACGGGGACAGGGGCGAGCAGTTCTTC
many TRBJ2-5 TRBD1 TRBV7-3 CASSFGSGGVETQYF TGTGCCAGCAGCTTTGGTTCAGGGGGCGTAGAGACCCAGTACTTC
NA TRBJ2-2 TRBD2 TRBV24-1 CATSVGGTGELFF TGTGCCACCAGTGTGGGGGGGACCGGGGAGCTGTTTTTT
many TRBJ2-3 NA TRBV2 CASKEGVYDTQYF TGTGCCAGCAAGGAGGGAGTTTACGATACGCAGTATTTT
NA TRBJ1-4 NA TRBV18 CASSPSLNEKLFF TGTGCCAGCTCACCATCCCTTAATGAAAAACTGTTTTTT
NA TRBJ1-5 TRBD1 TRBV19 CASSMDRAPQPQHF TGTGCCAGTAGTATGGACAGGGCGCCACAGCCCCAGCATTTT
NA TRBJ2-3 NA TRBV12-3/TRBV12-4 CASSYRYLGTDTQYF TGCGCCAGCAGTTACAGGTACTTAGGCACAGATACGCAGTATTTT
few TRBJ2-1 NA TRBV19 CASSFNWADSTGNEQFF TGTGCCAGTAGCTTTAACTGGGCGGACTCGACCGGCAATGAGCAGTTCTTC
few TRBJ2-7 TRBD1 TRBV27 CASSLITGASSYEQYF TGTGCCAGCAGTTTAATTACAGGGGCCTCCTCCTACGAGCAGTACTTC
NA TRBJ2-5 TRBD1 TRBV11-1 CASSRRIPGQPEETQYF TGTGCCAGCAGCCGAAGAATACCGGGACAGCCGGAAGAGACCCAGTACTTC
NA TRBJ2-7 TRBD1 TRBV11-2 CASSLAGDRAYEQYF TGTGCCAGCAGCTTAGCGGGGGACAGGGCCTACGAGCAGTACTTC
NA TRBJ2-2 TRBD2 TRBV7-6 CASSWRLAGERGELFF TGTGCCAGCAGCTGGAGACTAGCGGGGGAACGCGGGGAGCTGTTTTTT
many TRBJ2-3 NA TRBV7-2 CASSFPDGTDTQYF TGTGCCAGCAGCTTCCCCGACGGCACAGATACGCAGTATTTT
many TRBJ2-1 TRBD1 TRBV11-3 CASSLSGQGVGEQFF TGTGCCAGCAGCTTATCGGGACAGGGGGTGGGTGAGCAGTTCTTC
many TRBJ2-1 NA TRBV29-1 CSVEGYNEQFF TGCAGCGTTGAAGGCTACAATGAGCAGTTCTTC
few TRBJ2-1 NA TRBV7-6 CASSLDGDYRSLEYNEQFF TGTGCCAGCAGCTTAGATGGAGACTACCGATCCCTAGAGTACAATGAGCAGTTCTTC
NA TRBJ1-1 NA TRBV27 CASIGPRGTEAFF TGTGCCAGCATAGGACCAAGAGGCACTGAAGCTTTCTTT
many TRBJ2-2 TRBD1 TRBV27 CASRNGGWVGQTNTGELFF TGTGCCAGCCGAAACGGTGGTTGGGTGGGACAGACCAACACCGGGGAGCTGTTTTTT
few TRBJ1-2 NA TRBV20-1 CSARRYTF TGCAGTGCTAGACGGTACACCTTC